What follows is one T cell receptor (beta chain) and its context. The sample holds a few counts of this clone. Which antigen it targets is not known. Per-base qualities were not stored, and no clone one base away is much larger. The library was generated by the immunoSEQ multiplex PCR assay. For the multiplex PCR, a mixture combining 60 forward primers for TCR Vbeta segments and 13 reverse primers for TCR Jbeta segments was used. Amplification of the CDR3 region of rearranged TCR beta genes was performed with a multiplex PCR assay on genomic DNA. The amplified TCR beta libraries were sequenced on the Illumina HiSeq System as 87-base-pair reads. In the paper's pipeline: In a later analysis, roughly 80 million unique TCR beta chains were counted across the roughly 670 repertoires, and roughly 10 million of these chains were shared by at least two donors. To remove PCR and sequencing errors, raw reads were error-corrected and collapsed into unique sequences using a nearest-neighbor algorithm that merged closely related sequences. To assign V, D and J gene segments, CDR3 sequences were aligned to IMGT reference sequences. Each retained sequence needed at least a six-nucleotide match to both a V gene segment and a J gene segment. Rearrangements were called productive when the CDR3 lacked stop codons and stayed in frame with V and J; all others were non-productive. CDR3 was defined according to IMGT convention as the region running from the second conserved V-encoded cysteine to the conserved J-encoded phenylalanine. The earlier analysis of about 500 of the donors excluded sequences that lacked an unambiguous match to a single V gene segment. In an earlier analysis of a few hundred of the donors, a V segment was called functional when productive rearrangements were above 56.7%, and segregating when the standard deviation between donors exceeded 5%. A statistical classification framework was built to diagnose cytomegalovirus status from the catalog of TCR beta chain sequences. V and J gene assignment, in a later analysis, came from comparing TCR nucleotide sequences with IMGT/GENE-DB human TR gene sequences. A later analysis assigned CDR3 sequences and most-parsimonious VDJ recombination scenarios with the TCRdist pipeline. In a later analysis, each TCR beta chain was defined by its CDR3 amino acid sequence together with its V-gene family, and reads without a unique V-gene family were excluded. As a way to deal with suspected cross-contamination and a sequencing artifact, a later analysis dropped 450 to 700 nucleotide sequences that were highly shared and had low generation probability. A later analysis calculated a clonal expansion index for each public chain from normalized within-repertoire ranks of inferred template counts. Generation probabilities in a later analysis came from a VDJ recombination model fitted to out-of-frame rearrangements, and those results were checked against IGoR. A later analysis scored TCR-TCR, TCR-HLA and TCR-CMV co-occurrence with hypergeometric tests, applying a repertoire-size bias correction to TCR pairs. In a later analysis, false discovery rates were estimated by permuting HLA or CMV assignments 20 times. A later analysis grouped co-occurring TCRs with DBSCAN, adding TCRdist sequence similarity when clustering within HLA-allele-positive subsets. Repertoires with fewer than 30,000 or more than 120,000 public chains were left out of co-occurrence clustering, as were a few repertoires with anomalous nucleotide sharing. The source is immuneACCESS, and TCRdb retained only in-frame sequences with V and J called. Part of the clones is not carried over; for the studies checked, unresolved V genes explain less than half of this, and the remainder is unexplained. The D gene and trimming were derived from the DNA, and the V and J assignments and clone size from that table. For this sample there are roughly 280,000 clones; roughly two thirds appear just once. The biggest ten clones account for approximately 2.5% of the sample.

The cohort consisted of 666 healthy bone marrow donors. Cohort members were all nominally healthy when sampled, although unrecorded immune exposures were likely present. The donor tested CMV seronegative, placing the donor among the 350 or so seronegative members of the cohort. Each donor provided a peripheral blood sample, and peripheral blood mononuclear cells were used for TCR beta sequencing. The Qiagen DNeasy Blood Extraction Kit was used to extract genomic DNA from the blood cell samples. This sample is drawn from a study of cytomegalovirus exposure and HLA in healthy donors (dated by TCRdb to between 2016 and 2019). At the level of the whole study: An earlier analysis of some 550 of the donors reported more than 250 Gb of sequence data and about 100 million unique TCR beta sequences from 150 million to 200 million T cells. Roughly 300 gigabases of sequencing data and 80 million or so unique TCR sequences were included in an early release covering 500 to 750 HLA-typed donors. The genetic ancestry cluster associated with self-reported Caucasian donors included over 65% of the roughly 360 genotyped donors. The study aimed to test whether signatures of past pathogen exposure could be identified by cataloging public T cell receptors. The study used immunosequencing to profile the T cell repertoires of several hundred subjects and linked those repertoires to cytomegalovirus serostatus. Besides the first cohort of approximately 710 subjects, a separate validation cohort made up of over a hundred different subjects was used. To predict cytomegalovirus infection status, the study combined high-throughput TCR immunosequencing, statistical association of individual TCRs with disease status, and machine learning. To study patterns of TCR occurrence, a later analysis re-analyzed previously published TCR beta repertoires from 600 to 750 donors and added high-resolution HLA genotyping. Rather than using new phenotypic data, the later analysis identified candidate immune exposures from TCR beta sequences and from how often those sequences occurred across donors. An earlier analysis of around 540 of the donors applied high-throughput TCR beta sequencing to assess whether each TCR beta V gene segment acted as functional or pseudogenic. Donor age, sex, ethnicity and CMV serostatus were collected together with the repertoire data. Genome-wide SNP genotypes for about three fifths of the 666 donors were used in a later genetic analysis, which treated that subset as a discovery cohort. All discovery cohort repertoires had been generated using a single sequencing platform. HLA typing included class I and class II loci at four-digit resolution. Typing coverage varied by locus: roughly 629-640 donors for A, B, C, DRB1 and DQB1; more than 500 for DQA1; about 590 for DPA1; roughly 450 for DPB1. Roughly 5 DR-DQ haplotypes were treated as single units for association and clustering because of strong linkage in the cohort. Among about 410 genotyped donors of the cohort, an average of around 250,000 unique TCR beta nucleotide sequences was sequenced per donor, of which approximately 18% were non-productive.

General study outcomes and caveats: A later genetic analysis reported fewer N-insertions in productive TCRs among donors in an Asian-associated ancestry cluster than the approximately 670-donor mean. The authors suggested that the approach could potentially be generalized to other disease states and immunological phenotypes. Compared with equally common non-associated chains, HLA-associated TCR beta chains in a later analysis were more clonally expanded and had lower generation probabilities. Presence/absence analyses assumed roughly uniform sequencing depth across donors, an assumption that may not hold. At a false discovery rate of 0.05, a later analysis linked 15,000 to 20,000 TCR beta sequences to specific HLA alleles. In a later analysis, several top co-occurrence clusters were reported to appear linked to parvovirus B19, influenza, CMV and Epstein-Barr virus. In the study, 164 TCR beta chains were listed as associated with cytomegalovirus. When HLA alleles, especially DR and DQ, strongly co-occurred, attributing TCR associations to individual alleles was difficult. Only TCR beta chains were sequenced in this cohort, and the absence of alpha or paired-chain data limited detectable features. The sequencing pipeline was judged likely to have produced a cluster of highly shared sequence variants as a technical artifact. In vitro tests confirmed that a few of the cytomegalovirus-associated TCR beta chains recognize cytomegalovirus antigens. Most TCR sequences were observed very rarely across donors, whereas some public TCRs were present in many individuals. A further reported finding was that TCR beta sequences accurately predicted the HLA-A and HLA-B alleles for most subjects in the first cohort. Because counts were too low, about 17 rarely observed V segments, including chromosome 9 orphons, were excluded from the earlier analysis of 587 of the donors. Linkage disequilibrium might explain the correlated functional status among segregating V segments, but an unknown experimental factor could not be excluded. The 87-base-pair reads could not distinguish some IMGT-functional V segments, including TRBV6-2 and TRBV6-3, so those segments were excluded. The only immune exposure information available for the cohort was CMV serostatus. Because HLA typing was missing for some donors at each locus, association tests included only the typed subset. According to a later analysis, TCR association rates differed among HLA loci, with DRB1 alleles showing the most associated TCRs and HLA-C alleles showing the fewest. Broadly in line with IMGT annotations, most TCR beta V segments showed up in productive rearrangements about 87% or about 30% of the time in an earlier analysis of about 500 of the donors. According to a later analysis, most CMV-associated TCR beta chains appeared to be HLA-restricted, and the HLA associations seemed to be driven largely by CMV exposure. A later genetic analysis associated a missense DCLRE1C variant with V-gene and J-gene trimming of TCR beta chains, and an independent cohort replicated the association. The classifier was reported to diagnose cytomegalovirus status with high specificity and sensitivity in both the original and validation cohorts.

CDR3 length: 15 amino acids, cysteine to phenylalanine. Of all the DNA, just the CDR3 is kept, 45 bases in frame from base 1. Trimming costs V 1 base and J 1 base, and their ends lie 10 bases apart. Looking up the germline V gene yields CDR1 MNHEY and CDR2 SVGAGI. The rearrangement combines TRBV6-5 with TRBJ1-1, with the identity of the D gene unclear. Sequencing was performed on PBMCs. This TCR came from a female donor in good health and CMV-seronegative. The nucleotide sequence reads TGTGCCAGCAGTTACTGGGCTGGTCCGAACACTGAAGCTTTCTTT. This translates into CASSYWAGPNTEAFF.